This entry features one TCR beta chain sequence. What it binds is unknown. The sample is drawn from a study of cytomegalovirus exposure and HLA in healthy donors. Study observations and caveats: As confirmed in vitro, a few CMV-associated chains were specific for CMV antigens. There were reportedly fewer N-insertions in an Asian-associated ancestry cluster than the approximately 640-donor mean, in a later analysis. TCR sequences were mostly rare, though some public TCRs occurred in many donors. A later analysis reported that several of the most significant clusters appeared to be linked to common viral pathogens, among them Epstein-Barr virus.

PCR primers comprised 60 Vbeta and 13 Jbeta primers. Sequencing used immunoSEQ multiplex PCR; TCRdb keeps in-frame clones, though not all of them. This sample's clone table lists tens of thousands of clones. Per germline, CDR1 SGHRS and CDR2 YFSETQ. With 5 bases removed from V and 3 bases from J, the gap between germline ends came to 9 bases. This CDR3 is 13 amino acids long. Sequenced material: PBMCs. The rearrangement joins TRBV5-1 to TRBJ1-5, with D unclear. The receptor's source is a man aged 25-45 years in good health and CMV-seropositive. This chain's CDR3 is CASSQSANQPQHF. The CDR3 DNA reads as TGCGCCAGCAGTCAGAGCGCCAATCAGCCCCAGCATTTT.